Presented here are 22 T cell receptor beta chains from one specimen sequenced in a study of cytomegalovirus exposure and HLA in healthy donors. The PCR contained 60 Vbeta and 13 Jbeta primers. Produced via immunoSEQ multiplex PCR; TCRdb's table is partial and in-frame only. The profile shows about 140,000 clones, roughly four fifths of them singletons. Input material: PBMCs. All receptors come from a man younger than 45 in good health and CMV-seronegative.

The chain links TRBV5-1 to TRBJ2-7, with 9 bases matching TRBD1. The CDR3 runs 13 residues. Per the germline V gene, CDR1 is SGHRS and CDR2 is YFSETQ. V was clipped by 4 bases and J by 6 bases; unmatched bases: 5. In DNA, the CDR3 is TGCGCCAGCAGCCCCGGACAGGGGTCCGAGCAGTACTTC. It yields the protein CASSPGQGSEQYF.

The chain is built from TRBV28 and TRBJ1-2; D ambiguous. Germline CDR1 reads MDHEN; CDR2 reads SYDVKM. This CDR3 is built from 14 residues. V dropped 2 bases and J dropped 4 bases, with 11 bases sitting between them. The CDR3 region has the DNA TGTGCCAGCAGTTTACCGGGGATGGGCTATGGCTACACCTTC. Protein sequence: CASSLPGMGYGYTF.

On this clone itself: Germline is not matched at one junction end, which may reflect a read error. V is TRBV7-9 and J is TRBJ2-4, with 7 bases lining up with TRBD1. The CDR3 consists of 14 residues. Germline CDR1 and CDR2: SEHNR and FQNEAQ (reference sequence). CDR3: CASAGGLAKNSQYF. Written as DNA, the CDR3 is TGTGCCAGCGCAGGGGGTTTGGCCAAAAACAGTCAGTACTTC.

This clone was seen only a few times. The chain joins TRBV29-1 to TRBJ2-2; tentatively, D is TRBD1 (5 bases). CDR3 length equals 15 residues. The V end was cut by 7 bases, the J end by 0 bases, with 15 bases between. Germline CDR1 and CDR2: SQVTM and ANQGSEA. The CDR3 sequence is CSAGRSGSNTGELFF. For the CDR3, the DNA is TGCAGCGCTGGTCGCTCAGGGTCGAACACCGGGGAGCTGTTTTTT.

This clone has only a few counts. The chain has TRBV7-9 and TRBJ2-1; tentatively, D is TRBD2 (6 bases). The germline V gene encodes CDR1 SEHNR and CDR2 FQNEAQ (reference sequence). Trimming left V 5 bases short and J 4 bases short, with 12 bases between. The CDR3 runs 14 residues. This chain's CDR3 is CASSRRDLYNEQFF. The CDR3 DNA sequence: TGTGCCAGCAGCCGCCGGGACTTGTACAATGAGCAGTTCTTC.

The genes are TRBV6-1 and TRBJ1-1, with 9 positions matching TRBD1. Germline V gives CDR1 MNHNS, CDR2 SASEGT. This CDR3 contains 15 residues. The V segment lost 5 bases and the J segment 6 bases; nucleotides outside the gene matches: 10. The CDR3, as DNA: TGTGCCAGCAGTAAAATAGGACAGGGGAGCCCTGAAGCTTTCTTT. This translates into CASSKIGQGSPEAFF.

V and J are TRBV6-1 and TRBJ2-1; D is unresolved. V lost 8 bases and J 6 bases, leaving 14 bases between the germline ends. Germline V gene lookup returns CDR1 MNHNS and CDR2 SASEGT. The CDR3 totals 13 residues. The CDR3 bases are TGTGCCAGCGGAACAGAACTTGGCAATGAGCAGTTCTTC. It is translated as CASGTELGNEQFF.

The chain couples TRBV7-3 to TRBJ2-3; D is unresolved. The length of the CDR3 is 14 residues. Germline values: CDR1 SGHTA, CDR2 FQGTGA. V was cut by 5 bases and J by 2 bases, with 11 bases left in between. The CDR3: CASSHDSTTDTQYF. The CDR3 DNA reads as TGTGCCAGCAGCCACGATAGCACCACAGATACGCAGTATTTT. The complete variable domain, with remaining parts taken from reference TRBV7-3 and TRBJ2-3, reads GAGVSQTPSNKVTEKGKYVELRCDPISGHTALYWYRQSLGQGPEFLIYFQGTGAADDSGLPNDRFFAVRPEGSVSTLKIQRTERGDSAVYLCASSHDSTTDTQYFGPGTRLTVL.

The chain links TRBV28 to TRBJ1-2, with D possibly matching TRBD1 (6 bases). V was trimmed by 7 bases and J by 8 bases, leaving 23 bases between them. Germline lookup yields CDR1 MDHEN and CDR2 SYDVKM. This CDR3 contains 15 residues. For the CDR3, the DNA is TGTGCCAGCACCCTTTCCCTCCCAGGGGTGGACGGCTACACCTTC. This translates into CASTLSLPGVDGYTF.

The rearrangement links TRBV7-9 to TRBJ2-7; weak D call: TRBD1 (6 bases). V lost 4 bases, J lost 3 bases, and 16 bases lay in between. Per the germline V gene, CDR1 is SEHNR and CDR2 is FQNEAQ (reference sequence). The CDR3 consists of 15 residues. CDR3 region: CASSSLDSIDYEQYF. Written as DNA, the CDR3 is TGTGCCAGCAGCTCACTGGACAGTATCGACTACGAGCAGTACTTC. The full variable domain, rest sourced from reference TRBV7-9 and TRBJ2-7, is DTGVSQNPRHKITKRGQNVTFRCDPISEHNRLYWYRQTLGQGPEFLTYFQNEAQLEKSRLLSDRFSAERPKGSFSTLEIQRTEQGDSAMYLCASSSLDSIDYEQYFGPGTRLTVT.

The rearrangement joins TRBV4-1 to TRBJ1-6, with D uncertain. The CDR3 extends over 14 amino acids. The V and J ends lost 0 bases and 12 bases respectively, with 12 bases between them. Germline V gives CDR1 MGHRA, CDR2 YSYEKL. The DNA for the CDR3 is TGCGCCAGCAGCCAAGATAGGCCCGGGATACCCCTCCACTTT. It specifies CASSQDRPGIPLHF.

The V call is TRBV23-1, the J call TRBJ2-1; TRBD2 aligns across 13 bases. TRBV23-1 has ORF status, its function being uncertain. The CDR3 length is 15 residues. V dropped 8 bases and J dropped 7; count of bases not matched to a gene: 8. The CDR3, as DNA: TGCGCCAGCCCTAAGACACTAGCGGGAGGGAATGAGCAGTTCTTC. Translated, it gives CASPKTLAGGNEQFF.

The chain joins TRBV2 to TRBJ2-7, with TRBD2 identical over 15 bases. V was pared by 6 bases and J by 6 bases, with 6 bases of the junction left unmatched. The CDR3 runs to 15 residues. Germline V lookup: CDR1 SNHLY, CDR2 FYNNEI. The CDR3 nucleotides read TGTGCCAGCAGGCAGGGACTAGCGGGAGGCGGCGAGCAGTACTTC. Translating gives CASRQGLAGGGEQYF.

A few counts support this clone. The chain combines TRBV15 with TRBJ1-2, with D possibly matching TRBD1 (6 bases). Germline CDR1 and CDR2: LNHNV and YYDKDF (reference sequence). The CDR3 loop spans 14 amino acids. V dropped 0 bases and J dropped 7 bases, with 12 bases sitting between them. The CDR3 bases are TGTGCCACCAGCAGAGATGGCAGGGGAAGTGGCTACACCTTC. This codes for CATSRDGRGSGYTF.

V and J are TRBV5-1 and TRBJ2-5; D uncertain. The J call is uncertain, as TRBJ2-7 better fits the DNA end. The CDR3 extends over 14 amino acids. Germline-derived CDR1 and CDR2 are SGHRS and YFSETQ. The CDR3 DNA sequence: TGCGCCAGCAGCCTATTACTTAGCTCCTACGAGCAGTACTTC. Translation: CASSLLLSSYEQYF.

This chain connects TRBV9 to TRBJ2-3; tentative D call: TRBD2 (6 bases). Germline values: CDR1 SGDLS, CDR2 YYNGEE. V was cut by 3 bases and J by 0 bases, with 8 bases left in between. This CDR3 has 14 residues. The CDR3 loop is CASSGGTSTDTQYF. CDR3 nucleotides: TGTGCCAGCAGCGGTGGGACTAGCACAGATACGCAGTATTTT.

The chain recombines TRBV7-9 with TRBJ2-7, with a weak D call TRBD1 (6 bases). Germline-derived CDR1 and CDR2 are SEHNR and FQNEAQ (reference sequence). The CDR3 totals 15 residues. Trimming left V 6 bases short and J 2 bases short, with 17 bases between. The CDR3 DNA reads as TGTGCCAGCAGTCCCCGGGACATCCTTCCCTACGAGCAGTACTTC. Protein product: CASSPRDILPYEQYF.

J is TRBJ1-1 and V is TRBV19; 9 bases fit TRBD1. This CDR3 is built from 14 residues. Trimming at V came to 5 bases and at J to 5 bases, leaving 6 bases not matched to a gene. Germline CDR1 is LNHDA and CDR2 is SQIVND (reference sequence). The CDR3 region has the DNA TGTGCCAGTAGTCCCGCGGACAGGGGAACTGAAGCTTTCTTT. Protein sequence: CASSPADRGTEAFF.

The chain joins TRBV4-2 to TRBJ1-1; D remains ambiguous. This CDR3 spans 14 amino acids. The V end was cut by 4 bases, the J end by 2 bases, with 11 bases between. Germline loops: CDR1 LGHNA, CDR2 YNFKEQ. CDR3 protein: CASSPPTTNTEAFF. In nucleotides, the CDR3 is TGTGCCAGCAGCCCCCCGACAACAAACACTGAAGCTTTCTTT.

This clone is a singleton in its sample. This chain uses TRBV6-5 with TRBJ1-4; D might be TRBD1 (6 bases). V was pared by 10 bases and J by 5 bases, with 11 bases between. Germline CDR1 reads MNHEY; CDR2 reads SVGAGI. CDR3 size: 12 residues. The CDR3 DNA reads TGTGCCACTCAAGACAGGAATGAAAAACTGTTTTTT. Amino acids: CATQDRNEKLFF.

The chain combines TRBV5-1 with TRBJ1-4, with D possibly TRBD1 on 5 matching bases. This CDR3 is built from 14 residues. The germline gives CDR1 SGHRS, CDR2 YFSETQ. The germline V and J ends were trimmed by 0 bases and 3 bases, with 6 bases remaining between them. The CDR3 region is CASSLEGANEKLFF. The CDR3 DNA is TGCGCCAGCAGCTTGGAAGGGGCTAATGAAAAACTGTTTTTT.

This clone qualifies as medium-sized. V and J are TRBV27 and TRBJ2-7, with 9 bases matching TRBD1. CDR1 and CDR2 from the germline V gene are MNHEY and SMNVEV (reference sequence). Trimming at V came to 2 bases and at J to 6 bases, leaving 5 bases not matched to a gene. The CDR3 loop spans 14 amino acids. CDR3 in DNA: TGTGCCAGCAGTTTAGAACAGGGGGCGAGCGAGCAGTACTTC. Protein product: CASSLEQGASEQYF.